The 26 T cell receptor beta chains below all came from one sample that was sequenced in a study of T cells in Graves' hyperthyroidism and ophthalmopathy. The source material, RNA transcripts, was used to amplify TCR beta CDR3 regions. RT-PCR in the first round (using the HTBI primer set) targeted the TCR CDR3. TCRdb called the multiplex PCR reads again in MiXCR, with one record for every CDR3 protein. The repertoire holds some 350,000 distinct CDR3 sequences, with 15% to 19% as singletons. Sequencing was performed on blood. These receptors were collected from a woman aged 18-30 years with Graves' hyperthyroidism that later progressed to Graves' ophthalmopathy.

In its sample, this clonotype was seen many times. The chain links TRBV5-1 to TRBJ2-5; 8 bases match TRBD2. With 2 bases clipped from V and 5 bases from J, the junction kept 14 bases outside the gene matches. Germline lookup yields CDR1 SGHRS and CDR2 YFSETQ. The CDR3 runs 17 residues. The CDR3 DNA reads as TGCGCCAGCAGCTTCTCTATCCGCGGGAGGAACCGGGAGACCCAGTACTTC. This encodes CASSFSIRGRNRETQYF.

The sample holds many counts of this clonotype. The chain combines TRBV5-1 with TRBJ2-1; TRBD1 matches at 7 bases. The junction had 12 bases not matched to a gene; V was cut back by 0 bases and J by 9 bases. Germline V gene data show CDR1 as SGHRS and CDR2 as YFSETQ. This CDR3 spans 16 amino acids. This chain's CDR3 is CASSLGEGARASEQFF. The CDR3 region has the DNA TGCGCCAGCAGCTTGGGAGAGGGGGCGAGGGCAAGTGAGCAGTTCTTC.

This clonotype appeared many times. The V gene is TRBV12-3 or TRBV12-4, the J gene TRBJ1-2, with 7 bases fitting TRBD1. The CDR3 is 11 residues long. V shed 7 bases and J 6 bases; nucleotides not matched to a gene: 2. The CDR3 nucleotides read TGTGCCAGCACAACAGGGGATGGCTACACCTTC. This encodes CASTTGDGYTF.

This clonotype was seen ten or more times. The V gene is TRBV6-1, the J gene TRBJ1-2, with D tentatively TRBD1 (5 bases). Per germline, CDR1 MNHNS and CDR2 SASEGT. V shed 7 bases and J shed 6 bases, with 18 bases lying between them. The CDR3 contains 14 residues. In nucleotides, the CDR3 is TGTGCCAGCAACGAAAAGAGAGGGGCGCATGGCTACACCTTC. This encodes CASNEKRGAHGYTF.

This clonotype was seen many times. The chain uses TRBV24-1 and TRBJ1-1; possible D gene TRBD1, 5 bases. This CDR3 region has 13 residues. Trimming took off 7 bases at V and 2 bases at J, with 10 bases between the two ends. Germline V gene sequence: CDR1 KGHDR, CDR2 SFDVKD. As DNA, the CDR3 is TGTGCCACCAGGGGACGAGGAAACACTGAAGCTTTCTTT. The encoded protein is CATRGRGNTEAFF.

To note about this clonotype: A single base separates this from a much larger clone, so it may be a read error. The CDR3 is CASSSLGPAGTSTDTQYF. The CDR3 DNA reads TGTGCCAGCAGTTCTCTGGGACCAGCGGGAACTAGCACAGATACGCAGTATTTT. The J gene is TRBJ2-3, the V gene TRBV5-6; 7 nucleotides agree with TRBD2. Germline values: CDR1 SGHDT, CDR2 YYEEEE. The length of the CDR3 is 18 residues. V dropped 5 bases and J dropped 0; count of bases not matched to a gene: 15. Using reference TRBV5-6 and TRBJ2-3 for the parts outside the CDR3, the full variable domain is DAGVTQSPTHLIKTRGQQVTLRCSPKSGHDTVSWYQQALGQGPQFIFQYYEEEERQRGNFPDRFSGHQFPNYSSELNVNALLLGDSALYLCASSSLGPAGTSTDTQYFGPGTRLTVL.

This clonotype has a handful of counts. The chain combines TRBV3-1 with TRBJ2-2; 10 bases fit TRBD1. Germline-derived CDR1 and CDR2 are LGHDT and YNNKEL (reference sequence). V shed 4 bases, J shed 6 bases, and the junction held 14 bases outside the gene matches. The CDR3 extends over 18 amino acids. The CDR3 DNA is TGTGCCAGCAGCCCCTTCGACAGGGGGCTAGCGGGCGCCGGGGAGCTGTTTTTT. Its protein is CASSPFDRGLAGAGELFF.

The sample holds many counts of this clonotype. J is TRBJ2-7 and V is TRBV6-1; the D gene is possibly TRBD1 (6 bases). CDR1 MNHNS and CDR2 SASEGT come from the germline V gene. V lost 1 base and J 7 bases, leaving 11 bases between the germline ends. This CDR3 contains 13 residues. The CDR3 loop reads CASSEDGTQEQYF. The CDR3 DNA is TGTGCCAGCAGTGAAGACGGGACACAAGAGCAGTACTTC.

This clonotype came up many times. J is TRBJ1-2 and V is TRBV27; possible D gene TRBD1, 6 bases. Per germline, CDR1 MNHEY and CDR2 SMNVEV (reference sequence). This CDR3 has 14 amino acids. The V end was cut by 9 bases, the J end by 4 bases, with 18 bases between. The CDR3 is CASPPSDSLYGYTF. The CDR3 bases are TGTGCCAGTCCCCCATCGGACAGCCTCTATGGCTACACCTTC.

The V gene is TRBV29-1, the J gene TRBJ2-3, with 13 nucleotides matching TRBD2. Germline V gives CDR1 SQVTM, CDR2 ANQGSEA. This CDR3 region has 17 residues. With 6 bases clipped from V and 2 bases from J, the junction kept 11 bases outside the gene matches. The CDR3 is CSVGGLAGDPFTDTQYF. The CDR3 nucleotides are TGCAGCGTAGGAGGACTAGCGGGAGATCCCTTCACAGATACGCAGTATTTT.

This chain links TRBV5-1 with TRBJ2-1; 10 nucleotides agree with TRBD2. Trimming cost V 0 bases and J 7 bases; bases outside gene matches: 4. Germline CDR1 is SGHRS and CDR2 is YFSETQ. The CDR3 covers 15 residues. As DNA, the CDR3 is TGCGCCAGCAGCTTGGCCCGGACTAGCGGAAATGAGCAGTTCTTC. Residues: CASSLARTSGNEQFF.

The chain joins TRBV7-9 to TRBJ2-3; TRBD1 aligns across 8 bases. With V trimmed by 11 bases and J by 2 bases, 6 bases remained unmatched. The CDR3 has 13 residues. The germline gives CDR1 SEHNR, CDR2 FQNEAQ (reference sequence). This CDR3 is CAGRQGHTDTQYF. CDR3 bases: TGTGCCGGAAGACAGGGGCACACAGATACGCAGTATTTT.

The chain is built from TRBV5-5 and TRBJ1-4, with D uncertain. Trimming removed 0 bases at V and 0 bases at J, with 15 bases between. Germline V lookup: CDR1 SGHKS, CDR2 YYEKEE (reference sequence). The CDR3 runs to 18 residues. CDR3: CASSLGSGVGSTNEKLFF. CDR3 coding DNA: TGTGCCAGCAGCTTGGGATCCGGAGTTGGATCAACTAATGAAAAACTGTTTTTT.

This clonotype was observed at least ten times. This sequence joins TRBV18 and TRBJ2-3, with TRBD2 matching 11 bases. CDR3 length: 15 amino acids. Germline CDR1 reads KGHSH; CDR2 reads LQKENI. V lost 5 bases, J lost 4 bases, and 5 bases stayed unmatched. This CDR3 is CASSLAGGPADTQYF. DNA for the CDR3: TGTGCCAGCTCATTAGCGGGAGGGCCCGCAGATACGCAGTATTTT.

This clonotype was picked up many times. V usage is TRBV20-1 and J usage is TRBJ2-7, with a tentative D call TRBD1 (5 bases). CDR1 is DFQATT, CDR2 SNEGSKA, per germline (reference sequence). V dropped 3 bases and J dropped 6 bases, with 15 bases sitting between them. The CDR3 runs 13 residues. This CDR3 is CSASDSNLLEQYF. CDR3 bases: TGCAGTGCTAGCGACAGTAATCTCCTCGAGCAGTACTTC.

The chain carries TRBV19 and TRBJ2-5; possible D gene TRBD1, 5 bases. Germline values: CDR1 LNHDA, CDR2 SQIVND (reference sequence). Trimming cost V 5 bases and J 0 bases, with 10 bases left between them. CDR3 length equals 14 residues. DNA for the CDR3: TGTGCCAGTAGTGAGACAGTCTACCAAGAGACCCAGTACTTC. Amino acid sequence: CASSETVYQETQYF.

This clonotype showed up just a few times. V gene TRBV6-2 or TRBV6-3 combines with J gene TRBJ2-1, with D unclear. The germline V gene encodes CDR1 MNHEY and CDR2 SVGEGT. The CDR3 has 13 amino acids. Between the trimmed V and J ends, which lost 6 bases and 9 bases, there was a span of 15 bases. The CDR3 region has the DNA TGTGCCAGCAGCCGCTCGAACAGAGGTGAGCAGTTCTTC. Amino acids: CASSRSNRGEQFF.

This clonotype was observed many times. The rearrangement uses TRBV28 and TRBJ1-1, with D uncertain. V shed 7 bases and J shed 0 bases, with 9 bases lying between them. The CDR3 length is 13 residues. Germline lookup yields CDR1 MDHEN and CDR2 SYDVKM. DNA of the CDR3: TGTGCCAGCACTTCGTCCCTGAACACTGAAGCTTTCTTT. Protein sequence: CASTSSLNTEAFF.

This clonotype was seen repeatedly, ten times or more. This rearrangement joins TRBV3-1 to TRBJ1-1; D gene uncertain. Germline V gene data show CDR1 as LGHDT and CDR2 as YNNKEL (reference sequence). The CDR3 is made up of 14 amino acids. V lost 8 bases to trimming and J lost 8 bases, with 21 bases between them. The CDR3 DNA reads TGTGCCAGCCGAAACACTCGTAGGAGAGGAGAAGCTTTCTTT. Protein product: CASRNTRRRGEAFF.

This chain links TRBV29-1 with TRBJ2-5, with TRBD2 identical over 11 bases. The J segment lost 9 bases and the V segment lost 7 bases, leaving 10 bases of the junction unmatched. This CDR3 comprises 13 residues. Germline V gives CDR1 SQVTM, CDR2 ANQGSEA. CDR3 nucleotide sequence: TGCAGCGCCAGTTTAGCGGGAGGGTGGGCCCAGTACTTC. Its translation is CSASLAGGWAQYF.

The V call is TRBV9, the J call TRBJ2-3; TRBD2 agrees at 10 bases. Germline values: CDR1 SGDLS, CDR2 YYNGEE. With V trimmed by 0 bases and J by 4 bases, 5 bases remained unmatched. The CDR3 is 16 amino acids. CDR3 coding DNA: TGTGCCAGCAGCGTAGTTGCTAGCGGGAGTGCAGATACGCAGTATTTT. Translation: CASSVVASGSADTQYF.

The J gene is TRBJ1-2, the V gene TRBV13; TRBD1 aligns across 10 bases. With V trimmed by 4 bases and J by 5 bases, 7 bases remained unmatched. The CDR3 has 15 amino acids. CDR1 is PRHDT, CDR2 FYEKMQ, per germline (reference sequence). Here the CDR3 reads CASSSRTGGLYGYTF. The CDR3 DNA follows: TGTGCCAGCAGCTCCCGGACAGGGGGACTATATGGCTACACCTTC.

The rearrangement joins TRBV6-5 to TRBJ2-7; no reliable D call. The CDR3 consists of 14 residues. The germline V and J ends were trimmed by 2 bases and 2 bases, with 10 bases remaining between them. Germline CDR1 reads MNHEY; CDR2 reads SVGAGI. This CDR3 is CASSYSEPTYEQYF. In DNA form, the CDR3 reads TGTGCCAGCAGTTACAGCGAACCTACCTACGAGCAGTACTTC.

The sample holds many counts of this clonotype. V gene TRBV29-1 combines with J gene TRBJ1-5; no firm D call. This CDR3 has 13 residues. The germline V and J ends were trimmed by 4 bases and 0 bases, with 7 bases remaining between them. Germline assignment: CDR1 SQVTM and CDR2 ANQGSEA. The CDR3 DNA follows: TGCAGCGTTGCGGAAAATAGCAATCAGCCCCAGCATTTT. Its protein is CSVAENSNQPQHF.

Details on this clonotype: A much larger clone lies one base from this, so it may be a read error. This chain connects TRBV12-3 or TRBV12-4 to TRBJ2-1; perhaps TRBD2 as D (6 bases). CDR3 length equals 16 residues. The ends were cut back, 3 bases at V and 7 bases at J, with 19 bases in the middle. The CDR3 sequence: CASSFRFTGEGNEQFF. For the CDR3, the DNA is TGTGCCAGCAGTTTTCGGTTCACGGGAGAGGGGAATGAGCAGTTCTTC.

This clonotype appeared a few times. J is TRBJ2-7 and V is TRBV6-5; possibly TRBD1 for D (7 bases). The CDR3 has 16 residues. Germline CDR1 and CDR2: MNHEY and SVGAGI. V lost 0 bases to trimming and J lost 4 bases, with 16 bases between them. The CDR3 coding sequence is TGTGCCAGCAGTTACTCGGTTACAGGGGCGGGATACGAGCAGTACTTC. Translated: CASSYSVTGAGYEQYF.